The following is a T cell receptor beta chain sequence with its context. Its specificity is not known. The CDR3 is 15 residues long. V lost 1 base and J lost 5, with 11 bases in between. CDR1 and CDR2 from the germline V gene are MDHEN and SYDVKM. These data come from a study of graft-versus-host responses after intestinal transplantation. Looking at the study overall: Recipients across the board were started on anti-thymocyte globulin induction, then kept on tacrolimus and steroids for two to three years.

Data came from immunoSEQ multiplex PCR; TCRdb stores just in-frame clones and leaves some out. The sample includes roughly 36,000 clones, around 86% of them seen just once. Study-level results: Peak circulating GvH clone levels were associated with early post-transplant HvG declines.

The chain is built from TRBV28 and TRBJ1-4; tentatively, D is TRBD1 (6 bases). This material consisted of PBMCs, taken less than 1,400 days after transplant. This sequence originates from a human patient who received an intestinal transplant, so some T cells may come from the graft donor. CDR3 residues: CASSLSGAPNEKLFF. CDR3 DNA sequence: TGTGCCAGCAGTTTATCAGGGGCACCCAATGAAAAACTGTTTTTT. The full variable domain, its missing parts supplied by reference TRBV28 and TRBJ1-4, is DVKVTQSSRYLVKRTGEKVFLECVQDMDHENMFWYRQDPGLGLRLIYFSYDVKMKEKGDIPEGYSVSREKKERFSLILESASTNQTSMYLCASSLSGAPNEKLFFGSGTQLSVL.